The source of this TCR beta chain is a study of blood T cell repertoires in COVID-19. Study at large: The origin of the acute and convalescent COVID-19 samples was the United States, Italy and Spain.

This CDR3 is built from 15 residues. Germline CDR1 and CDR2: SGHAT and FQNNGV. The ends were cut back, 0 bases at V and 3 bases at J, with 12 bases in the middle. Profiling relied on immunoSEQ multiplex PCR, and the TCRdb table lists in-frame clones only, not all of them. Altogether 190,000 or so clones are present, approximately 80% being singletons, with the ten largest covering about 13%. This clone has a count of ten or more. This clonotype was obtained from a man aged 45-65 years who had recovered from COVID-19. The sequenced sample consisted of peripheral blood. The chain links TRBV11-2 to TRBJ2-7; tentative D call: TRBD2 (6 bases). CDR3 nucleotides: TGTGCCAGCAGCTTAGAGGTAGGACTACACTACGAGCAGTACTTC. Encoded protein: CASSLEVGLHYEQYF.